The 29 T cell receptor beta chains given below trace back to one sample, sequenced in a study of blood T cell repertoires in COVID-19. TCRdb's table, derived via immunoSEQ multiplex PCR, lists solely in-frame clones and lacks some. The sample lists a few hundred thousand clones; 70% to 90% were seen once. The source material was peripheral blood. These receptors all stem from a woman between 45 and 60 years old who had recovered from COVID-19.

Of note for this clone: The sample holds other DNA sequences that translate to the same CDR3. This sequence joins TRBV18 and TRBJ2-5; TRBD2 aligns across 9 bases. V lost 3 bases to trimming and J lost 1 base; unmatched junction nucleotides: 3. CDR3 length: 15 residues. Looked up from germline, CDR1 is KGHSH and CDR2 is LQKENI. CDR3 coding DNA: TGTGCCAGCTCACCCTATAGCGGGGGCCAAGAGACCCAGTACTTC. Its protein is CASSPYSGGQETQYF. The full variable domain, rest sourced from reference TRBV18 and TRBJ2-5, is NAGVMQNPRHLVRRRGQEARLRCSPMKGHSHVYWYRQLPEEGLKFMVYLQKENIIDESGMPKERFSAEFPKEGPSILRIQQVVRGDSAAYFCASSPYSGGQETQYFGPGTRLLVL.

The rearrangement links TRBV6-2 or TRBV6-3 to TRBJ2-7; D call uncertain. This CDR3 comprises 11 residues. The germline CDR1 and CDR2 sequences are MNHEY and SVGEGT. The V end was cut by 6 bases, the J end by 3 bases, with 6 bases between. The CDR3 DNA reads TGTGCCAGCAGCGCCGGCTACGAGCAGTACTTC. Translation: CASSAGYEQYF.

The J gene is TRBJ2-3, the V gene TRBV7-2, with 14 bases matching TRBD2. Germline assignment: CDR1 SGHTA and CDR2 FQGNSA. J lost 4 bases, V lost 4 bases, and 4 bases had no gene match. The CDR3 has 16 amino acids. DNA for the CDR3: TGTGCCAGCAGCTGGTCGGGACTAGCGGGAGCAGATACGCAGTATTTT. Protein product: CASSWSGLAGADTQYF.

The chain recombines TRBV19 with TRBJ1-5, with TRBD1 as a possible D gene (6 bases). V lost 8 bases and J 7 bases, leaving 12 bases between the germline ends. The CDR3 is made up of 12 amino acids. Germline lookup yields CDR1 LNHDA and CDR2 SQIVND (reference sequence). The CDR3 bases are TGTGCCAGTGGTAGGGGGGACCAGCCCCAGCATTTT. Translating gives CASGRGDQPQHF.

This chain connects TRBV19 to TRBJ1-6, with D possibly being TRBD1 (5 bases). The CDR3 contains 15 residues. Trimming removed 7 bases from V and 6 bases from J, with 16 bases in between. Germline CDR1 and CDR2: LNHDA and SQIVND (reference sequence). CDR3 region: CASILNGQSNSPLHF. DNA of the CDR3: TGTGCCAGTATATTGAATGGACAATCTAATTCACCCCTCCACTTT.

The chain has TRBV27 and TRBJ2-7; 8 bases fit TRBD2. The junction had 9 bases not matched to a gene; V was cut back by 3 bases and J by 5 bases. The germline gives CDR1 MNHEY, CDR2 SMNVEV (reference sequence). This CDR3 is 15 amino acids long. CDR3 residues: CASSFGGGKLNEQYF. In nucleotides, the CDR3 is TGTGCCAGCAGTTTCGGCGGGGGGAAACTAAACGAGCAGTACTTC.

This rearrangement joins TRBV20-1 to TRBJ2-7; TRBD1 matches 7 bases. The J segment lost 3 bases and the V segment lost 3 bases, leaving 8 bases of the junction unmatched. This CDR3 is built from 14 residues. The germline gives CDR1 DFQATT, CDR2 SNEGSKA (reference sequence). Here the CDR3 reads CSASAIQGLYEQYF. CDR3 bases: TGCAGTGCTAGTGCGATACAGGGGCTCTACGAGCAGTACTTC.

The chain employs TRBV19 and TRBJ2-2, with D possibly TRBD1 on 7 matching bases. Germline V gives CDR1 LNHDA, CDR2 SQIVND (reference sequence). Trimming removed 6 bases at V and 3 bases at J, with 20 bases between. The CDR3 runs 17 residues. CDR3 region: CASRSPGDSYYTGELFF. The CDR3 region has the DNA TGTGCCAGTAGATCTCCGGGGGACAGTTATTACACCGGGGAGCTGTTTTTT.

V usage is TRBV3-1 (or the pseudogene TRBV3-2) and J usage is TRBJ2-5, with a possible D match to TRBD2 (7 bases). The CDR3 extends over 18 amino acids. V was clipped by 0 bases and J by 5 bases, with 22 bases between them. Germline V gives CDR1 LGHDT, CDR2 YNNKEL (reference sequence). The chain's CDR3 is CASSQDLKRDTRRETQYF. As DNA, the CDR3 is TGTGCCAGCAGCCAAGATCTTAAGCGGGACACCCGCCGTGAGACCCAGTACTTC.

V gene TRBV9 combines with J gene TRBJ2-3; the match to TRBD2 covers 14 bases. The V gene end was trimmed by 3 bases and the J gene end by 3 bases; junction bases not matched to a gene: 9. CDR1 and CDR2 from the germline V gene are SGDLS and YYNGEE. The CDR3 consists of 18 residues. The CDR3 DNA is TGTGCCAGCAGCGGGGGGACTAGCGGGAGCCTCGGGACAGATACGCAGTATTTT. It is translated as CASSGGTSGSLGTDTQYF.

The rearrangement links TRBV19 to TRBJ1-6; D uncertain. The CDR3 sequence is 13 residues long. V lost 3 bases and J lost 5, with 5 bases in between. CDR1 is LNHDA and CDR2 is SQIVND in the germline V gene (reference sequence). The CDR3 protein is CASSIADNSPLHF. CDR3 bases: TGTGCCAGTAGTATTGCGGATAATTCACCCCTCCACTTT.

The V and J genes are TRBV28 and TRBJ2-1; tentative D call: TRBD2 (5 bases). Germline assignment: CDR1 MDHEN and CDR2 SYDVKM. Trimming shortened V by 9 bases and J by 9 bases, and 12 bases separated the two germline ends. The CDR3 loop spans 11 amino acids. DNA of the CDR3: TGTGCCAGTAACTCCCGGGGTGAGCAGTTCTTC. As protein: CASNSRGEQFF.

The chain joins TRBV12-3 or TRBV12-4 to TRBJ2-1; possibly TRBD1 for D (5 bases). The CDR3 consists of 12 residues. Between the trimmed V and J ends, which lost 2 bases and 8 bases, there was a span of 7 bases. The CDR3 is CASSLWGDEQFF. CDR3 sequence (DNA): TGTGCCAGCAGTTTATGGGGCGATGAGCAGTTCTTC.

The CDR3 sequence: CASSFFQYYGYTF. CDR3 bases: TGTGCCAGCAGTTTTTTCCAGTACTATGGCTACACCTTC. This sequence joins TRBV28 and TRBJ1-2; D uncertain. Trimming pared 3 bases from V and 3 bases from J, leaving 8 bases between. The CDR3 contains 13 residues. Germline-derived CDR1 and CDR2 are MDHEN and SYDVKM.

V is TRBV10-3 and J is TRBJ1-1; no clear D gene. In germline, CDR1 is ENHRY, CDR2 SYGVKD. CDR3 length: 13 amino acids. The V end lost 5 bases, the J end lost 5 bases, and 12 bases lay between the germline ends. CDR3 protein: CAISRSTGTEAFF. CDR3 nucleotides: TGTGCCATCAGTCGGTCGACCGGGACTGAAGCTTTCTTT.

The chain joins TRBV6-6 to TRBJ1-1; D not resolved. The CDR3 runs to 13 residues. Trimming stripped 2 bases from V and 3 bases from J, with 7 bases between. Per the germline V gene, CDR1 is MNHNY and CDR2 is SVGAGI (reference sequence). The CDR3 DNA reads as TGTGCCAGCAGTTACGGTCGGGACACTGAAGCTTTCTTT. This gives the protein CASSYGRDTEAFF.

V and J are TRBV6-2 or TRBV6-3 and TRBJ2-7, with 8 bases that match TRBD1. Germline V gene lookup returns CDR1 MNHEY and CDR2 SVGEGT. The CDR3 sequence is 15 residues long. V lost 2 bases to trimming and J lost 4 bases; unmatched junction nucleotides: 7. This CDR3 reads CASSYAQGATYEQYF. CDR3 sequence (DNA): TGTGCCAGCAGTTACGCCCAGGGGGCGACTTACGAGCAGTACTTC.

The chain joins TRBV6-5 to TRBJ2-7; 7 positions agree with TRBD1. The CDR3 runs to 16 residues. The germline V gene encodes CDR1 MNHEY and CDR2 SVGAGI. The J segment lost 2 bases and the V segment lost 2 bases, leaving 9 bases of the junction unmatched. The CDR3 nucleotides read TGTGCCAGCAGTTACCCTCTACTCGACAGGGCCTACGAGCAGTACTTC. It yields the protein CASSYPLLDRAYEQYF.

CDR3 loop: CASSVASSGNTIYF. As DNA, the CDR3 is TGTGCCAGCAGCGTAGCATCCTCTGGAAACACCATATATTTT. The chain has TRBV9 and TRBJ1-3; the D is unclear. This CDR3 has 14 residues. The V and J ends lost 0 bases and 0 bases respectively, with 4 bases between them. CDR1 and CDR2 from the germline V gene are SGDLS and YYNGEE.

The chain uses TRBV28 and TRBJ1-4, with 9 nucleotides matching TRBD1. The CDR3 totals 15 residues. V dropped 6 bases and J dropped 5; count of bases not matched to a gene: 7. Germline assignment: CDR1 MDHEN and CDR2 SYDVKM. For the CDR3, the DNA is TGTGCCAGCAGCCGGCCGGGGACAGGGAATGAAAAACTGTTTTTT. The encoded protein is CASSRPGTGNEKLFF.

The chain combines TRBV3-1 (or the pseudogene TRBV3-2) with TRBJ1-1; D gene unclear. This CDR3 contains 14 residues. Germline V gives CDR1 LGHDT, CDR2 YNNKEL (reference sequence). V was trimmed by 1 base and J by 1 base, leaving 7 bases between them. The CDR3 region has the DNA TGTGCCAGCAGCCAAGGGTGGAGGAACACTGAAGCTTTCTTT. It translates to CASSQGWRNTEAFF.

This clone showed up just a few times. Other DNA variants within this sample encode the same CDR3. This sequence joins TRBV19 and TRBJ1-6; no clear D. The V end lost 2 bases, the J end lost 0 bases, and 5 bases lay between the germline ends. CDR3 length: 15 amino acids. CDR1 is LNHDA, CDR2 SQIVND, per germline (reference sequence). CDR3 amino acids: CASSIRSSYNSPLHF. The CDR3 DNA is TGTGCCAGTAGTATACGGAGCTCCTATAATTCACCCCTCCACTTT.

This clone was recorded a few times. V usage is TRBV19 and J usage is TRBJ1-2, with D maybe TRBD1 (5 bases). This CDR3 region has 16 residues. Between the trimmed V and J ends, which lost 8 bases and 4 bases, there was a span of 23 bases. Germline values: CDR1 LNHDA, CDR2 SQIVND (reference sequence). The CDR3 region is CASGGVGTDLFYGYTF. In DNA, the CDR3 is TGTGCCAGTGGCGGGGTAGGGACGGATCTTTTCTATGGCTACACCTTC.

This sequence joins TRBV28 and TRBJ2-2, with unresolved D. The CDR3 has 16 residues. Germline V CDR1 and CDR2: MDHEN, SYDVKM. V dropped 6 bases and J dropped 2 bases, with 16 bases sitting between them. CDR3 DNA sequence: TGTGCCAGCAGGAACCGGGTCCTATTCAACACCGGGGAGCTGTTTTTT. As protein: CASRNRVLFNTGELFF.

The V and J genes are TRBV5-4 and TRBJ1-5; a weak D match, TRBD1 (6 bases). V lost 1 base, J lost 2 bases, and 10 bases lay in between. CDR3 length equals 15 residues. Germline CDR1 and CDR2: SGHNT and YYREEE (reference sequence). As DNA, the CDR3 is TGTGCCAGCAGCTTGCGGGGGGCCGGCAATCAGCCCCAGCATTTT. It encodes CASSLRGAGNQPQHF.

The chain is built from TRBV27 and TRBJ1-6; TRBD1 matches at 10 bases. Germline CDR1 reads MNHEY; CDR2 reads SMNVEV (reference sequence). The CDR3 is 14 residues long. Unmatched junction bases numbered 5, after V lost 8 bases and J lost 7 bases. The CDR3 coding sequence is TGTGCCAGCGGACCGGGACAGGGGAATTCACCCCTCCACTTT. Translating gives CASGPGQGNSPLHF.

In this sample, this clone turned up a few times. The chain combines TRBV30 with TRBJ1-3; a weak D match, TRBD1 (6 bases). This CDR3 contains 14 residues. Trimming shortened V by 8 bases and J by 4 bases, and 18 bases separated the two germline ends. Germline CDR1 is GTSNPN and CDR2 is SVGIG (reference sequence). In DNA form, the CDR3 reads TGTGCCCGGACGGGTACAGGGCCCGGAAACACCATATATTTT. This codes for CARTGTGPGNTIYF.

The count of this clone is one. The J gene is TRBJ1-3, the V gene TRBV6-5; D call uncertain. The CDR3 consists of 12 residues. Germline assignment: CDR1 MNHEY and CDR2 SVGAGI. Trimming left V 3 bases short and J 9 bases short, with 9 bases between. The CDR3 coding sequence is TGTGCCAGCAGTTATGGTCGGGGCACCATATATTTT. Translation: CASSYGRGTIYF.

The CDR3, as DNA: TGCAGCGTTGACGAAGGGGCGAGCGAGCAGTTCTTC. Amino acids: CSVDEGASEQFF. This chain uses TRBV29-1 with TRBJ2-1; maybe TRBD1 (5 bases). The CDR3 extends over 12 amino acids. Germline V gene data show CDR1 as SQVTM and CDR2 as ANQGSEA. V was shortened by 3 bases and J by 10 bases, with 13 bases between the two germline ends.